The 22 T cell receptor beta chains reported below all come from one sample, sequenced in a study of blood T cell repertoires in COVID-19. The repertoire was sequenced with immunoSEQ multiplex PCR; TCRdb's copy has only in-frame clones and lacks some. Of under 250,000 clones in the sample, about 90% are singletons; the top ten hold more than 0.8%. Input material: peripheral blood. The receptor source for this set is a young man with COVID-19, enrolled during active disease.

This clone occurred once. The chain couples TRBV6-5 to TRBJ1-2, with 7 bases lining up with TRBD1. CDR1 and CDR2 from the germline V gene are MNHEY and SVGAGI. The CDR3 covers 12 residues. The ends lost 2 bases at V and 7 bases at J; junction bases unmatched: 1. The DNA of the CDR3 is TGTGCCAGCAGTTACGACAGGGTTGGCTACACCTTC. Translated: CASSYDRVGYTF.

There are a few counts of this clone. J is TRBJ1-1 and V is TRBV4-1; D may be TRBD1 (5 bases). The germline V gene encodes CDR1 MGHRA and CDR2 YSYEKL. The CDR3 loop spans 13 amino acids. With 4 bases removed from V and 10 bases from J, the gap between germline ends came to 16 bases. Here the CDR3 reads CASSPGQGIRAFF. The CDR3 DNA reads TGCGCCAGCAGCCCCGGGCAGGGCATTAGAGCTTTCTTT.

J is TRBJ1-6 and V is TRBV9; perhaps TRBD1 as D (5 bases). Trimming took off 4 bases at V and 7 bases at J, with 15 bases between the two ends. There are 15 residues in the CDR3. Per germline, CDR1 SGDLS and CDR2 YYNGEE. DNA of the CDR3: TGTGCCAGCAGCCACGCAGGGAAGCAGAATTCACCCCTCCACTTT. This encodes CASSHAGKQNSPLHF.

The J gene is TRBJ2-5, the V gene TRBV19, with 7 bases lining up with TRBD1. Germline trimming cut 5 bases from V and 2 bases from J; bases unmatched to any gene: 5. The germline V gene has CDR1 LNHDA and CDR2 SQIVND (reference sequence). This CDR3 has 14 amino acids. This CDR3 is CASSYRDRQETQYF. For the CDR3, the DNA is TGTGCCAGTAGTTACCGGGACAGACAAGAGACCCAGTACTTC.

The CDR3 bases are TGTGCCAGCAAGGGGTACCGCCTCAGCTCTGGAAACACCATATATTTT. It codes for CASKGYRLSSGNTIYF. The chain links TRBV2 to TRBJ1-3, with D tentatively TRBD1 (5 bases). CDR1 SNHLY and CDR2 FYNNEI come from the germline V gene. This CDR3 is 16 amino acids long. The V end lost 7 bases, the J end lost 0 bases, and 16 bases lay between the germline ends.

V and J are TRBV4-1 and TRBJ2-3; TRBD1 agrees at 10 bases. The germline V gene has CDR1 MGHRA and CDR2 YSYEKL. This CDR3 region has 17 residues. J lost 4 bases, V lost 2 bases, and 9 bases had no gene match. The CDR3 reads CASSQLTSGQGADTQYF. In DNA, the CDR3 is TGCGCCAGCAGCCAATTAACGAGCGGACAGGGGGCAGATACGCAGTATTTT.

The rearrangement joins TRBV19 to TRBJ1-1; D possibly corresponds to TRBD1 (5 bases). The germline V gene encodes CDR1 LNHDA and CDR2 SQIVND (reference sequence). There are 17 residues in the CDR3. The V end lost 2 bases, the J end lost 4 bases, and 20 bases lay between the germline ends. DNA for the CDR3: TGTGCCAGTAGTATAATGGCAGGGCCGGGGGTGAGCACTGAAGCTTTCTTT. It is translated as CASSIMAGPGVSTEAFF.

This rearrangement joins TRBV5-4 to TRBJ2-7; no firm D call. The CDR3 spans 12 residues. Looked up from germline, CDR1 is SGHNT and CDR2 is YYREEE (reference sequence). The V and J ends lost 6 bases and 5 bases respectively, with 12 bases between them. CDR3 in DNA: TGTGCCAGCACAAACGAGAGGAACGAGCAGTACTTC. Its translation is CASTNERNEQYF. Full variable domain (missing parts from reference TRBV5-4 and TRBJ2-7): ETGVTQSPTHLIKTRGQQVTLRCSSQSGHNTVSWYQQALGQGPQFIFQYYREEENGRGNFPPRFSGLQFPNYSSELNVNALELDDSALYLCASTNERNEQYFGPGTRLTVT.

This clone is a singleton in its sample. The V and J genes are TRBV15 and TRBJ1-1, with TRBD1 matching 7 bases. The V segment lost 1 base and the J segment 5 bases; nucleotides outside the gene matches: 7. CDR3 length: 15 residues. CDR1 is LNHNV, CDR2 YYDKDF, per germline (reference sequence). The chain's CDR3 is CATSRGKGAGTEAFF. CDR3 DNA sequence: TGTGCCACCAGCAGAGGAAAGGGGGCAGGAACTGAAGCTTTCTTT.

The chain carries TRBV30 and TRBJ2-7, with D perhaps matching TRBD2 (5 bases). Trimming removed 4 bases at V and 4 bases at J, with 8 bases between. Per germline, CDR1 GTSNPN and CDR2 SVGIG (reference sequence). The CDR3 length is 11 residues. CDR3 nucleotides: TGTGCCTGGACCCTAGCATACGAGCAGTACTTC. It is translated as CAWTLAYEQYF.

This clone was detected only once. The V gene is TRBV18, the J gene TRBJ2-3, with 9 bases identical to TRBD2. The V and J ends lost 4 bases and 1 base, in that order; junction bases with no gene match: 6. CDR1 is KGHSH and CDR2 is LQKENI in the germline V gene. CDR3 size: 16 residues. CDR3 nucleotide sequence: TGTGCCAGCTCACAGGGAAGGACTAGCGGCACAGATACGCAGTATTTT. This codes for CASSQGRTSGTDTQYF.

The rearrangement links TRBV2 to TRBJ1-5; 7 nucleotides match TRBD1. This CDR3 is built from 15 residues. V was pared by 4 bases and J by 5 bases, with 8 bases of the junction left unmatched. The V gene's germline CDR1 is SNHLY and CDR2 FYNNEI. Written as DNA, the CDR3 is TGTGCCAGCAGTGGAGGGGGCGACCCCTATCAGCCCCAGCATTTT. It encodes CASSGGGDPYQPQHF.

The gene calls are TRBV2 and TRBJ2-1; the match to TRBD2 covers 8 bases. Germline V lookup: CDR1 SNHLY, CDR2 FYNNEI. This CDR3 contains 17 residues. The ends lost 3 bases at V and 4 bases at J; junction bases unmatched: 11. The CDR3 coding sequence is TGTGCCAGCAGTGAGCGCATTGTACTAGCGGCTTACAATGAGCAGTTCTTC. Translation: CASSERIVLAAYNEQFF.

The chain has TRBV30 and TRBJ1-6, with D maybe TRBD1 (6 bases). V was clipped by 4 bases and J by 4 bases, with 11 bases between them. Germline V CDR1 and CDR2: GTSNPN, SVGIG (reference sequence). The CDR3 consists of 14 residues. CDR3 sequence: CAWTGQPYNSPLHF. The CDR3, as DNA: TGTGCCTGGACCGGACAGCCATATAATTCACCCCTCCACTTT.

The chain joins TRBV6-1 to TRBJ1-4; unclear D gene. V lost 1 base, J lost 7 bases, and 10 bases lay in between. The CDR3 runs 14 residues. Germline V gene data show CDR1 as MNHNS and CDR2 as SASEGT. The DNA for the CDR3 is TGTGCCAGCAGTGAAGAGAACAGTCGTGAAAAACTGTTTTTT. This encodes CASSEENSREKLFF.

The CDR3 nucleotides read TGCAGTGCTAGTGGTCTAGCGGCCGACCCCCACGAGCAGTACTTC. Translated, it gives CSASGLAADPHEQYF. The chain couples TRBV20-1 to TRBJ2-7; 7 nucleotides align to TRBD2. J lost 5 bases, V lost 3 bases, and 13 bases had no gene match. Germline V gives CDR1 DFQATT, CDR2 SNEGSKA (reference sequence). This CDR3 region has 15 residues.

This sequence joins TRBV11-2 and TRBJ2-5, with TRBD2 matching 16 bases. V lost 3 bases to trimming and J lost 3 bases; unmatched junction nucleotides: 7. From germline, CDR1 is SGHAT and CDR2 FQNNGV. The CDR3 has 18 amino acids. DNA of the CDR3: TGTGCCAGCAGCTTCAAAACCGGGACTAGCGGGGGGGAAGAGACCCAGTACTTC. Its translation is CASSFKTGTSGGEETQYF.

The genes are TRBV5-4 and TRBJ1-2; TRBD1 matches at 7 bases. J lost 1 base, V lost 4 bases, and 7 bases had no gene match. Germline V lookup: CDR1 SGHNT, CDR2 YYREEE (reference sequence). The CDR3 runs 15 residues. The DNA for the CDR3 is TGTGCCAGCAGCCAGAGACAGGGTATTAACTATGGCTACACCTTC. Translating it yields CASSQRQGINYGYTF.

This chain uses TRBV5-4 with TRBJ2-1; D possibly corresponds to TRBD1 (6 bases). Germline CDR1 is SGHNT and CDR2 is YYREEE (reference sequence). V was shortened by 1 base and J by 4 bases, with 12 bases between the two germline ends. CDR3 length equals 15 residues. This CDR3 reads CASSLSQGNYNEQFF. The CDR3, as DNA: TGTGCCAGCAGCTTGTCCCAGGGGAATTACAATGAGCAGTTCTTC.

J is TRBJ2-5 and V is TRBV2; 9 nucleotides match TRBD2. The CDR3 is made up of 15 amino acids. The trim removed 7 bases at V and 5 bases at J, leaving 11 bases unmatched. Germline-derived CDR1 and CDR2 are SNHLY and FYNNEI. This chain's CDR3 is CASIGLAGARETQYF. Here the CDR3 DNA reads TGTGCCAGCATTGGATTAGCGGGGGCCCGGGAGACCCAGTACTTC. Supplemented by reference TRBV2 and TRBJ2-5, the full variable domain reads EPEVTQTPSHQVTQMGQEVILRCVPISNHLYFYWYRQILGQKVEFLVSFYNNEISEKSEIFDDQFSVERPDGSNFTLKIRSTKLEDSAMYFCASIGLAGARETQYFGPGTRLLVL.

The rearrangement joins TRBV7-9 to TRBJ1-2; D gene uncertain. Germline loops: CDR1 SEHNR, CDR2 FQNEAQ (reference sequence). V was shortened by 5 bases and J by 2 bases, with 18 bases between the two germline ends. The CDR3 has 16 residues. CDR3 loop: CASSETVEDRNYGYTF. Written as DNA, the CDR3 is TGTGCCAGCAGCGAGACGGTAGAGGATCGGAACTATGGCTACACCTTC.

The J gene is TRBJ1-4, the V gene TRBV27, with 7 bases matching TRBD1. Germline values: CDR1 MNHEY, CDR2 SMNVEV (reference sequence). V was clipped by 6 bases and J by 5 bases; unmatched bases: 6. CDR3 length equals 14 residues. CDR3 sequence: CASRRGQNNEKLFF. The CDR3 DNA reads TGTGCCAGCAGGAGGGGACAGAACAATGAAAAACTGTTTTTT.